A single sample is the source of the 19 T cell receptor beta chains below, sequenced in a study of T cells in Graves' hyperthyroidism and ophthalmopathy. TCR beta CDR3 regions were amplified from RNA transcripts. The HTBI set primed first-round TCR CDR3 RT-PCR. TCRdb itself ran the multiplex PCR reads through MiXCR, one entry per CDR3 protein. The sample contains a few hundred thousand distinct CDR3 sequences, around 15% of which appear only once. Sequencing used blood. These receptor sequences come from a young woman with Graves' ophthalmopathy.

Ten or more counts support this clonotype. The chain is built from TRBV7-8 and TRBJ2-7, with a possible D match to TRBD2 (7 bases). CDR3 length: 15 amino acids. The germline V and J ends were trimmed by 5 bases and 8 bases, with 22 bases remaining between them. Germline CDR1 and CDR2: SGHVS and FQNEAQ. The CDR3 sequence: CASSNPTGGAEQQYF. CDR3 DNA: TGTGCCAGCAGCAACCCTACGGGGGGCGCAGAACAGCAGTACTTC. The variable domain in full, completed from reference TRBV7-8 and TRBJ2-7, reads GAGVSQSPRYKVAKRGQDVALRCDPISGHVSLFWYQQALGQGPEFLTYFQNEAQLDKSGLPSDRFFAERPEGSVSTLKIQRTQQEDSAVYLCASSNPTGGAEQQYFGPGTRLTVT.

This clonotype was recorded many times. This sequence joins TRBV20-1 and TRBJ2-5, with D possibly called TRBD1 or TRBD2 (5 bases each). The V gene's germline CDR1 is DFQATT and CDR2 SNEGSKA (reference sequence). V lost 3 bases to trimming and J lost 5 bases, with 19 bases between them. The CDR3 runs to 15 residues. The CDR3 sequence: CSASRRPGSGETQYF. The CDR3 DNA reads as TGCAGTGCTAGTCGACGCCCAGGGTCGGGGGAGACCCAGTACTTC.

This clonotype was seen only a few times. The chain uses TRBV6-2 or TRBV6-3 and TRBJ2-4; D remains ambiguous. Per the germline V gene, CDR1 is MNHEY and CDR2 is SVGEGT. The CDR3 is 15 amino acids. The V end lost 5 bases, the J end lost 1 base, and 12 bases lay between the germline ends. The DNA of the CDR3 is TGTGCCAGCAGTCCTATGCAGGCGGCCAAAAACATTCAGTACTTC. Translation gives CASSPMQAAKNIQYF.

This clonotype was seen many times. This chain joins TRBV7-9 and TRBJ2-2, with 8 bases identical to TRBD2. This CDR3 has 16 residues. CDR1 and CDR2 (germline): SEHNR, FQNEAQ (reference sequence). V lost 3 bases to trimming and J lost 3 bases; unmatched junction nucleotides: 6. CDR3 nucleotides: TGTGCCAGCAGCTTTTACGCGCGGGAGGACACCGGGGAGCTGTTTTTT. Encoded protein: CASSFYAREDTGELFF.

This clonotype showed up many times. The J gene is TRBJ2-7, the V gene TRBV11-3; 8 bases are shared with TRBD2. The CDR3 contains 15 residues. V trimming: 5 bases; J trimming: 5 bases; junction bases outside the gene matches: 11. In germline, CDR1 is SGHNT, CDR2 YENEEA. CDR3 amino acids: CASSLGVGRDDEQYF. CDR3 sequence (DNA): TGTGCCAGCAGCCTAGGCGTCGGGAGGGACGACGAGCAGTACTTC.

This clonotype has ten or more counts. This chain links TRBV6-1 with TRBJ1-5; 7 bases are a match to TRBD1. The germline gives CDR1 MNHNS, CDR2 SASEGT. The CDR3 has 15 residues. V lost 3 bases, J lost 5 bases, and 7 bases stayed unmatched. CDR3 loop: CASSEGTASDQPQHF. The CDR3 nucleotides are TGTGCCAGCAGTGAGGGGACAGCGAGTGATCAGCCCCAGCATTTT.

This sequence joins TRBV7-3 and TRBJ2-7, with D possibly being TRBD2 (6 bases). V dropped 2 bases and J dropped 3 bases, with 14 bases sitting between them. Germline loops: CDR1 SGHTA, CDR2 FQGTGA. The CDR3 sequence is 15 residues long. CDR3 protein: CASSLGAGQIYEQYF. DNA for the CDR3: TGTGCCAGCAGCTTAGGAGCGGGCCAGATCTACGAGCAGTACTTC.

This clonotype was observed many times. The chain is built from TRBV6-5 and TRBJ2-2; D remains ambiguous. V was cut by 2 bases and J by 7 bases, with 8 bases left in between. The CDR3 length is 13 residues. CDR1 and CDR2 (germline): MNHEY, SVGAGI. CDR3 sequence reads: CASSYDGNGELFF. CDR3 bases: TGTGCCAGCAGTTACGATGGAAACGGGGAGCTGTTTTTT.

This clonotype was picked up a small number of times. CDR3 region: CAWSPGGQETQYF. CDR3 coding DNA: TGTGCCTGGAGTCCCGGGGGCCAAGAGACCCAGTACTTC. The chain combines TRBV30 with TRBJ2-5, with D possibly being TRBD2 (6 bases). Trimming removed 2 bases from V and 1 base from J, with 8 bases in between. Germline V CDR1 and CDR2: GTSNPN, SVGIG (reference sequence). CDR3 size: 13 residues.

This clonotype was found many times. This chain uses TRBV4-3 with TRBJ1-2; TRBD1 agrees at 8 bases. V trimming: 1 base; J trimming: 8 bases; junction bases outside the gene matches: 9. Germline CDR1 and CDR2: LGHNA and YSLEER. This CDR3 comprises 15 residues. The CDR3: CASSQGPQGADGYTF. CDR3 nucleotides: TGCGCCAGCAGCCAAGGTCCTCAGGGGGCTGACGGCTACACCTTC.

This clonotype was picked up many times. The chain employs TRBV28 and TRBJ2-3, with 14 positions matching TRBD2. The CDR3 is made up of 18 amino acids. Germline V gene lookup returns CDR1 MDHEN and CDR2 SYDVKM. J lost 5 bases, V lost 5 bases, and 12 bases had no gene match. CDR3 nucleotide sequence: TGTGCCAGCAGTGGACTAGGGACTAGCGGGAGTATGGTAGATACGCAGTATTTT. Translating gives CASSGLGTSGSMVDTQYF.

The table lists this clonotype with a few counts. This chain joins TRBV5-1 and TRBJ2-1, with D possibly matching TRBD2 (5 bases). CDR3 length equals 14 residues. Germline lookup yields CDR1 SGHRS and CDR2 YFSETQ. Trimming removed 3 bases at V and 3 bases at J, with 10 bases between. The CDR3 sequence is CASSSRGNYNEQFF. CDR3 sequence (DNA): TGCGCCAGCAGCTCCCGGGGAAACTACAATGAGCAGTTCTTC.

This clonotype was recorded a few times. This chain uses TRBV20-1 with TRBJ2-1; no reliable D call. Trimming shortened V by 5 bases and J by 6 bases, and 5 bases separated the two germline ends. The CDR3 totals 10 residues. In germline, CDR1 is DFQATT, CDR2 SNEGSKA (reference sequence). CDR3 loop: CSADSNEQFF. CDR3 DNA sequence: TGCAGTGCTGATTCCAATGAGCAGTTCTTC.

This clonotype was counted a few times. This chain connects TRBV5-4 to TRBJ2-3; D perhaps matches TRBD1 (6 bases). The germline V gene has CDR1 SGHNT and CDR2 YYREEE (reference sequence). V was shortened by 4 bases and J by 2 bases, with 14 bases between the two germline ends. The CDR3 spans 15 residues. In DNA, the CDR3 is TGTGCCAGCAGCCAGGGGACACCTTTCACAGATACGCAGTATTTT. It is translated as CASSQGTPFTDTQYF.

The rearrangement uses TRBV7-9 and TRBJ2-1; TRBD2 matches at 12 bases. CDR3 length equals 15 residues. J gave up 6 bases and V 3 bases, and 3 bases lay outside the gene matches. Germline V lookup: CDR1 SEHNR, CDR2 FQNEAQ (reference sequence). The CDR3 DNA follows: TGTGCCAGCAGCTTCCGGACTAGCGGGACCAATGAGCAGTTCTTC. Translated, it gives CASSFRTSGTNEQFF.

This clonotype was seen at least ten times. The rearrangement joins TRBV18 to TRBJ1-1, with D perhaps TRBD1 (6 bases). V lost 3 bases and J 0 bases, leaving 14 bases between the germline ends. The CDR3 consists of 16 residues. CDR1 and CDR2 (germline): KGHSH, LQKENI. DNA for the CDR3: TGTGCCAGCTCACCGGAGGGCACAGGGTTGAACACTGAAGCTTTCTTT. It codes for CASSPEGTGLNTEAFF.

The sample holds a few counts of this clonotype. The chain recombines TRBV4-1 with TRBJ2-1, with D perhaps TRBD2 (6 bases). There are 15 residues in the CDR3. The V end lost 4 bases, the J end lost 7 bases, and 17 bases lay between the germline ends. CDR1 and CDR2 from the germline V gene are MGHRA and YSYEKL. The CDR3 DNA reads as TGCGCCAGCAGCCCCGGGGTAGCGGAGGGGAATGAGCAGTTCTTC. It yields the protein CASSPGVAEGNEQFF.

This clonotype showed up many times. The CDR3 coding sequence is TGTGCCAGCAGCCAAGATGTTAATAGGGTCGATTCGAACACCGGGGAGCTGTTTTTT. Translating it yields CASSQDVNRVDSNTGELFF. The V call is TRBV3-1, the J call TRBJ2-2, with D uncertain. The CDR3 has 19 residues. V was clipped by 0 bases and J by 0 bases, with 17 bases between them. Germline V gives CDR1 LGHDT, CDR2 YNNKEL (reference sequence).

The chain couples TRBV6-1 to TRBJ2-7, with a tentative D call TRBD2 (5 bases). V lost 5 bases to trimming and J lost 2 bases, with 13 bases between them. From germline, CDR1 is MNHNS and CDR2 SASEGT. This CDR3 is 14 amino acids long. As DNA, the CDR3 is TGTGCCAGCAGTCGATCAAGACTACCCTACGAGCAGTACTTC. Protein sequence: CASSRSRLPYEQYF.